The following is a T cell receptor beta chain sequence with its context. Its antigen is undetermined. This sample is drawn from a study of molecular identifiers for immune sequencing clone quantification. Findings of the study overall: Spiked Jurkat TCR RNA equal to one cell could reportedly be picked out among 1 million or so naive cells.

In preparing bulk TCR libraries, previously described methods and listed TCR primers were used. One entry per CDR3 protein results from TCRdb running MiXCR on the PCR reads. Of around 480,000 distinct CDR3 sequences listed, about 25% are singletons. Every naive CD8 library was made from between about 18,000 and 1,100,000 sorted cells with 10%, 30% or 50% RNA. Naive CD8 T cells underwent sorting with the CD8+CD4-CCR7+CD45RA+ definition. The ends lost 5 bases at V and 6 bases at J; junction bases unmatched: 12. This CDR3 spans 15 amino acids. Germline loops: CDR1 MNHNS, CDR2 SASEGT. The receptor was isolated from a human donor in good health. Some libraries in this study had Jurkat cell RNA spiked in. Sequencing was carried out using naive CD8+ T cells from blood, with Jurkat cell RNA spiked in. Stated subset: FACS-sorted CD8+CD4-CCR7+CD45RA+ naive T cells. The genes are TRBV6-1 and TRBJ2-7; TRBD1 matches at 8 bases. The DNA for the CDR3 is TGTGCCAGCAGTAAATCGGGACAGGACAACTGCGAGCAGTACTTC. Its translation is CASSKSGQDNCEQYF.